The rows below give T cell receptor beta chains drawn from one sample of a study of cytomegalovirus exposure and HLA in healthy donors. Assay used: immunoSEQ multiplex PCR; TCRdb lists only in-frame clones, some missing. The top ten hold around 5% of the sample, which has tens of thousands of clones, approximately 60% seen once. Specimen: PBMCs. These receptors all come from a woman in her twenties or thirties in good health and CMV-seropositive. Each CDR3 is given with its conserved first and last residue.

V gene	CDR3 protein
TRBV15	CATSHGTGQETQYF
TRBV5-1	CASSALGVEQFF
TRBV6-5	CASSHPRQGAGEQYF
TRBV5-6	CASSTGTGTNTIYF
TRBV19	CASNDRGNSYEQYF
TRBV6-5	CASRLRDYNTGELFF
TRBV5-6	CASSFRGGVGNEQFF
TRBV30	CAWSVQGNQPQHF
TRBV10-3	CAISDGTPTYEQYF
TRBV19	CASSISGQFSGNTIYF
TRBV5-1	CASSLSFPTNYEQYF
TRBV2	CASAGNPPATIYF
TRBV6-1	CASSRGLYEQYF
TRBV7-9	CASSFRDSHTEAFF
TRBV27	CASSSQGGLPNYGYTF
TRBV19	CASSMGQGSNQPQHF
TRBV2	CARVGGRGDEQFF
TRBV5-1	CASSLWSSTDTQYF
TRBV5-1	CASSSGGPVETQYF
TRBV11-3	CASSLETGTGISYNEQFF
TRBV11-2	CASSFGQGAGYEQYF
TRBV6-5	CASSFRGGARETQYF
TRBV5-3	CARRGRPQSSGNTIYF
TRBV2	CASSGTGINEKLFF
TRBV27	CASSFTRFYNEQFF
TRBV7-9	CASSPRDRGGETQYF
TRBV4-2	CASSQVWGTNYGYTF
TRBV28	CASSPRGQGNTEAFF
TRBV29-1	CSVLGQGTVEQFF
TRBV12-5	CASGLVSSPNYEQYF
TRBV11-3	CAITTGFEQYF
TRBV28	CASSLQGYGYTF